This T cell receptor beta chain was sequenced during a study of CD8+ T cells in alopecia areata. Treatment indicated: oral pan-JAK inhibitor, 5-10 mg twice daily. CDR3 length: 12 residues. Deletions cut 3 bases from V and 4 bases from J, with 7 bases between. CDR1 SGDLS and CDR2 YYNGEE come from the germline V gene. cDNA prepared by RNA extraction and subsequent reverse transcription served as the template for sequencing. The protocol was immunoSEQ multiplex PCR, while the TCRdb copy is restricted to in-frame clones and leaves out a portion. The table shows about 99,000 clones, with around 84% occurring only once.

The TCR originated in a human donor with alopecia areata. The sample in question was CD8+ T cells sorted from blood, obtained at roughly week 30, from a patient treated with tofacitinib. The rearrangement joins TRBV9 to TRBJ1-2; perhaps TRBD1 as D (5 bases). The CDR3 nucleotides read TGTGCCAGCAGCGAGGGACCCTATGGCTACACCTTC. As protein: CASSEGPYGYTF.